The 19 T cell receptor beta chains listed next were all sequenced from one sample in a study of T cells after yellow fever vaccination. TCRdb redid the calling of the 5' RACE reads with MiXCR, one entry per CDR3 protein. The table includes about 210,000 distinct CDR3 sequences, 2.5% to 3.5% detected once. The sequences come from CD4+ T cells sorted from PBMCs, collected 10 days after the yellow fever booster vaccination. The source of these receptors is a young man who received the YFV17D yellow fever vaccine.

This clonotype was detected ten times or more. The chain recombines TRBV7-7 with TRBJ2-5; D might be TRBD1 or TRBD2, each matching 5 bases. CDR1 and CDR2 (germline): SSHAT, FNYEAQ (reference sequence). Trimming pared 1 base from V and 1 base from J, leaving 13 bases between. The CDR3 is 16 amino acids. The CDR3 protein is CASSLGGAPLQETQYF. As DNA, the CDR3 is TGTGCCAGCAGCTTAGGAGGGGCCCCTCTCCAAGAGACCCAGTACTTC.

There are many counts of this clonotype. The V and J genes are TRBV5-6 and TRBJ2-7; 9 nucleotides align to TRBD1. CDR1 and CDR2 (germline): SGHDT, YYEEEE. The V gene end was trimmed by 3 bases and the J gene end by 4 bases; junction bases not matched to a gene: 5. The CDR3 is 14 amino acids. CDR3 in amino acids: CASSSGTGWYEQYF. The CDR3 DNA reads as TGTGCCAGCAGCTCCGGGACAGGGTGGTACGAGCAGTACTTC.

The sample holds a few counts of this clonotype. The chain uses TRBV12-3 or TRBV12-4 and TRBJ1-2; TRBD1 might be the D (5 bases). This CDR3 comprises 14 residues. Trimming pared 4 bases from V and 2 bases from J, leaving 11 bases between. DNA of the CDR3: TGTGCCAGCAGTTCCGGGACGTTAAACTATGGCTACACCTTC. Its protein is CASSSGTLNYGYTF.

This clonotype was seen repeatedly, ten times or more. The CDR3 nucleotides read TGCAGCGCTGTGATGATGCGGGGCAATGAGCAGTTCTTC. Its protein is CSAVMMRGNEQFF. The chain is built from TRBV29-1 and TRBJ2-1; perhaps TRBD2 as D (6 bases). The germline CDR1 and CDR2 sequences are SQVTM and ANQGSEA. This CDR3 is built from 13 residues. The V and J ends lost 7 bases and 6 bases respectively, with 16 bases between them.

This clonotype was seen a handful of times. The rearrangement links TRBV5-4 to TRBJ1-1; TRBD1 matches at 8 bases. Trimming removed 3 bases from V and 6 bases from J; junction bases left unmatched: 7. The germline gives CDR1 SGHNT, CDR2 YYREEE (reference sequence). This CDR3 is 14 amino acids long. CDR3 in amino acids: CASSSQGGRAEAFF. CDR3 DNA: TGTGCCAGCAGCTCACAGGGGGGGAGGGCTGAAGCTTTCTTT.

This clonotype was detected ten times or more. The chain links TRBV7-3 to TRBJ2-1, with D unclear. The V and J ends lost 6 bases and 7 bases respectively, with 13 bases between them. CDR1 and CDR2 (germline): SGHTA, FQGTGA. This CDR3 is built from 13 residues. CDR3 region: CASSPGSSNEQFF. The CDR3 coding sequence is TGTGCCAGCAGTCCAGGAAGCTCGAATGAGCAGTTCTTC.

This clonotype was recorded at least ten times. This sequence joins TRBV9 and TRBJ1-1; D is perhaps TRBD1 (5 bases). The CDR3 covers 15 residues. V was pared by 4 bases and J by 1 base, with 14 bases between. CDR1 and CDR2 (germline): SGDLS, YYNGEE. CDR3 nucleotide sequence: TGTGCCAGCAGCCCCGAGGGGACGGGGAACACTGAAGCTTTCTTT. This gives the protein CASSPEGTGNTEAFF.

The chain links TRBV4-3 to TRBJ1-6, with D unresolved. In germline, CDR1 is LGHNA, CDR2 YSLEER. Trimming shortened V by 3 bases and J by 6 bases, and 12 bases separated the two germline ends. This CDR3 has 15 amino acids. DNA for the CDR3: TGCGCCAGCAGCCAGCTCACAGAAGGTAATTCACCCCTCCACTTT. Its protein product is CASSQLTEGNSPLHF.

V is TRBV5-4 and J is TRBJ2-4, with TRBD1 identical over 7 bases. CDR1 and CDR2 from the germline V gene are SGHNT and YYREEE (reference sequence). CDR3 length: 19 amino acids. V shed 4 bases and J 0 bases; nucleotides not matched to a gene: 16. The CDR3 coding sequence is TGTGCCAGCAGCGTTACAGGGGTTGGGTCGTCGCTAGCCAAAAACATTCAGTACTTC. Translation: CASSVTGVGSSLAKNIQYF.

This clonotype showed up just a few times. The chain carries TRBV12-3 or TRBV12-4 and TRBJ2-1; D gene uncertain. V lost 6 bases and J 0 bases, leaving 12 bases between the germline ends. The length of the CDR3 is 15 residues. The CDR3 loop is CASRIGSVSYNEQFF. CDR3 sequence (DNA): TGTGCCAGCAGAATAGGTTCAGTCTCCTACAATGAGCAGTTCTTC.

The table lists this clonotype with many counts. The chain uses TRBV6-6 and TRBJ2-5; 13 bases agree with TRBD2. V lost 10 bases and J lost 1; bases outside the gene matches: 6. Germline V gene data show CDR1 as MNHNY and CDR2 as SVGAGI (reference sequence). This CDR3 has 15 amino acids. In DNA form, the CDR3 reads TGTGCCACTAGGGGGACTAGCGGGGTCCAAGAGACCCAGTACTTC. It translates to CATRGTSGVQETQYF.

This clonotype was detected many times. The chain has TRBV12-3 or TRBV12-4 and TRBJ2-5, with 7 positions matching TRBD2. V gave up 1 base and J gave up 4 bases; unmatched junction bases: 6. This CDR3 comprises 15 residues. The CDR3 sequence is CASSLDIAGPETQYF. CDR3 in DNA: TGTGCCAGCAGTTTAGATATAGCGGGCCCAGAGACCCAGTACTTC.

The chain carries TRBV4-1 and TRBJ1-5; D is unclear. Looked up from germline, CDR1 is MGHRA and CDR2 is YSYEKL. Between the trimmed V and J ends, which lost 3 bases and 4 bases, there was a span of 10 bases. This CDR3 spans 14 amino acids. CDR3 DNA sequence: TGCGCCAGCAGCCACCCCGCGAGGAATCAGCCCCAGCATTTT. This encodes CASSHPARNQPQHF.

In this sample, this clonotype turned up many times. The CDR3 is CASSFPAGDTGELFF. CDR3 in DNA: TGTGCCAGCAGCTTCCCAGCGGGGGACACCGGGGAGCTGTTTTTT. The J gene is TRBJ2-2, the V gene TRBV7-3; 8 bases fit TRBD2. The J segment lost 3 bases and the V segment lost 3 bases, leaving 3 bases of the junction unmatched. CDR1 is SGHTA and CDR2 is FQGTGA in the germline V gene. The CDR3 is made up of 15 amino acids.

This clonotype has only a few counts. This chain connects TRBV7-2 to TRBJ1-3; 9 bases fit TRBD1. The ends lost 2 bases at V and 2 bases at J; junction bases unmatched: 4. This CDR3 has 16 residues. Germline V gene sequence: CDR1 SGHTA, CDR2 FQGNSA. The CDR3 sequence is CASSLQGTGPGNTIYF. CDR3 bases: TGTGCCAGCAGCTTACAAGGGACAGGGCCTGGAAACACCATATATTTT.

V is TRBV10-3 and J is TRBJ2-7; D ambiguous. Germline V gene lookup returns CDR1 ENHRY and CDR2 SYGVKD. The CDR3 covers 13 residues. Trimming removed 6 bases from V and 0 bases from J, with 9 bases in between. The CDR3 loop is CAISHLSSYEQYF. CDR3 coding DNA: TGTGCCATCAGCCACCTCTCCTCCTACGAGCAGTACTTC.

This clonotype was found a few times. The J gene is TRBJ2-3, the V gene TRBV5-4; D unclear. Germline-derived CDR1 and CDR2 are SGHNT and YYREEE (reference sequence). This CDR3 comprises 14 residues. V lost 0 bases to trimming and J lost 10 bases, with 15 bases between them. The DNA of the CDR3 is TGTGCCAGCAGCTTGGCAGGTGCAGTGGAAGCGCAGTATTTT. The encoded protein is CASSLAGAVEAQYF.

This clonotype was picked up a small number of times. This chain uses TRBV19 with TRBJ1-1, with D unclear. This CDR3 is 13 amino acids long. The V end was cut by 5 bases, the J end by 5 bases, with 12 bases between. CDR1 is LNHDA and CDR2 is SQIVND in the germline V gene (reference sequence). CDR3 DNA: TGTGCCAGTAGTCTCGCAGGCGAGACTGAAGCTTTCTTT. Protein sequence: CASSLAGETEAFF.

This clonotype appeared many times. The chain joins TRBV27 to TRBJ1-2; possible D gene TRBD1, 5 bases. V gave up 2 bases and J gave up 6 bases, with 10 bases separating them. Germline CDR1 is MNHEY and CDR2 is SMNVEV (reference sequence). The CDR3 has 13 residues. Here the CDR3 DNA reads TGTGCCAGCAGTTTACAGGGTAGTGATGGCTACACCTTC. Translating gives CASSLQGSDGYTF.